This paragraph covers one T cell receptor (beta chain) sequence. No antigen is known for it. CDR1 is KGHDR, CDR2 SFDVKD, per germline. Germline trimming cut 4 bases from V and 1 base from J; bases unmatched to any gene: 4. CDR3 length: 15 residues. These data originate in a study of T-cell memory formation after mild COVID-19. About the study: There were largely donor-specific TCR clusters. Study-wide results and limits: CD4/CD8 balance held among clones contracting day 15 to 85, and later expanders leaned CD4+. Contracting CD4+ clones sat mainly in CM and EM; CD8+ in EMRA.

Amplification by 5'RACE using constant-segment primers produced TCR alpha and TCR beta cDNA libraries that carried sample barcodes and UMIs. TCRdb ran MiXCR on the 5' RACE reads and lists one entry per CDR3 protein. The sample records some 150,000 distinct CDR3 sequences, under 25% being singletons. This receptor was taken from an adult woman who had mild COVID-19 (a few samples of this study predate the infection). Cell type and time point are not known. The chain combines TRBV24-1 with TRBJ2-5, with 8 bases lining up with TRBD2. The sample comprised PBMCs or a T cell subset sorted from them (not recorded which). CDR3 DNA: TGTGCCACCAGTGACGTCCTAGCGGGCCAAGAGACCCAGTACTTC. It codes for CATSDVLAGQETQYF.